Shown below are 6 T cell receptor beta chains from a single sample sequenced in a study of CD8+CD57+ T cells in acquired aplastic anemia. Genomic DNA was employed as the template in profiling TCR beta VDJ and CDR3. MiXCR, run by TCRdb on the reads, gives a single entry per CDR3 protein. The data contain 180,000 or so distinct CDR3 sequences, 50% to 65% of them singletons. Those patients picked for sequencing had displayed CD8+CD57+ cell expansion on flow cytometry. Sequencing input: sorted CD4+, CD8+, or CD8+CD57+ T cells (not recorded which) from PBMCs. The receptors originated from a human donor with aplastic anemia.

The chain employs TRBV13 and TRBJ1-1; D call uncertain. Trimming cost V 1 base and J 6 bases, with 3 bases left between them. Germline V lookup: CDR1 PRHDT, CDR2 FYEKMQ (reference sequence). This CDR3 region has 11 residues. The CDR3 is CASSLDAEAFF. CDR3 in DNA: TGTGCCAGCAGCTTAGATGCTGAAGCTTTCTTT.

This clonotype was recorded once. One junction end disagrees with the germline gene, perhaps due to a read error. This sequence joins TRBV10-3 and TRBJ2-2; the match to TRBD1 covers 7 bases. CDR3 length: 15 amino acids. Germline CDR1 is ENHRY and CDR2 is SYGVKD. Written as DNA, the CDR3 is TGTGCCATCAGTGAGGACAGGGTGAACGCCGGGGAGCTGTCTTTT. This encodes CAISEDRVNAGELSF.

This clonotype was observed many times. The chain carries TRBV4-1 and TRBJ1-6; 7 nucleotides match TRBD1. The CDR3 loop spans 20 amino acids. V lost 1 base, J lost 0 bases, and 12 bases stayed unmatched. Germline CDR1 MGHRA, CDR2 YSYEKL. The CDR3 nucleotides are TGCGCCAGCAGCCAAGGACCACAGGGCCCAGGGGGCTCCTATAATTCACCCCTCCACTTT. It is translated as CASSQGPQGPGGSYNSPLHF.

This clonotype came up many times. This chain joins TRBV4-2 and TRBJ1-2; 8 bases agree with TRBD1. V was pared by 1 base and J by 5 bases, with 6 bases of the junction left unmatched. In germline, CDR1 is LGHNA, CDR2 YNFKEQ. The CDR3 totals 15 residues. CDR3 protein: CASSQGTGRGYGYTF. The CDR3 region has the DNA TGTGCCAGCAGCCAAGGGACAGGGCGCGGGTATGGCTACACCTTC.

As concerns this clonotype: This could be a read error, since a much larger clone is one nucleotide away. The CDR3 nucleotides read TGTGCCAGCAGTGCCCTAGCGGGGGCTTCCAATGAGCAGTTCTTC. Its protein is CASSALAGASNEQFF. The chain has TRBV6-4 and TRBJ2-1; TRBD2 matches 10 bases. CDR1 MRHNA and CDR2 SNTAGT come from the germline V gene. With V trimmed by 4 bases and J by 6 bases, 6 bases remained unmatched. The CDR3 sequence is 15 residues long.

Many counts were recorded for this clonotype. The chain employs TRBV24-1 and TRBJ2-3; D ambiguous. Germline loops: CDR1 KGHDR, CDR2 SFDVKD. This CDR3 contains 12 residues. The V end lost 9 bases, the J end lost 1 base, and 7 bases lay between the germline ends. The CDR3 coding sequence is TGTGCCACCGCCGGACGCACAGATACGCAGTATTTT. It codes for CATAGRTDTQYF.